A single sample is the source of the 12 T cell receptor beta chains below, sequenced in a study of beta chain features in type 1 diabetes. cDNA synthesis used the whole RNA isolate, giving expressed TCRB sequences. Assay: immunoSEQ multiplex PCR; the TCRdb copy retains only in-frame clones and omits some. The sample includes about 260,000 clones, about 20% seen only once; the top ten take about 0.028%. Notes on the study in general: Type 1 diabetes patients had moderately but significantly shorter TCRB CDR3s in all four CD4+ subsets.

Their antigens remain unidentified. Sequencing input: naive CD4+ T cells from blood. The receptors were sampled from a woman in her thirties or forties with type 1 diabetes.

The chain is built from TRBV9 and TRBJ2-3, with no clear D. The CDR3 is 14 residues long. Germline CDR1 reads SGDLS; CDR2 reads YYNGEE. The germline V and J ends were trimmed by 1 base and 4 bases, with 10 bases remaining between them. CDR3 DNA: TGTGCCAGCAGCGTATCTACTGCGGCAGATACGCAGTATTTT. Encoded protein: CASSVSTAADTQYF.

V usage is TRBV2 and J usage is TRBJ1-1; D perhaps matches TRBD1 (5 bases). V lost 6 bases and J lost 5, with 16 bases in between. Germline V gene lookup returns CDR1 SNHLY and CDR2 FYNNEI. This CDR3 has 14 residues. CDR3 loop: CASSGDGGVTEAFF. The CDR3 DNA reads as TGTGCCAGCAGCGGGGACGGAGGGGTTACTGAAGCTTTCTTT.

This clone was observed a handful of times. The chain combines TRBV25-1 with TRBJ2-7, with TRBD1 matching 10 bases. CDR3 length equals 13 residues. Germline V lookup: CDR1 MGHDK, CDR2 SYGVNS. V shed 8 bases, J shed 5 bases, and the junction held 6 bases outside the gene matches. The CDR3 sequence: CASARDRGHEQYF. The CDR3, as DNA: TGTGCCAGCGCGCGGGACAGGGGCCACGAGCAGTACTTC.

This rearrangement joins TRBV29-1 to TRBJ1-6; no clear D. V lost 4 bases to trimming and J lost 7 bases, with 11 bases between them. This CDR3 comprises 13 residues. In germline, CDR1 is SQVTM, CDR2 ANQGSEA. The CDR3 DNA is TGCAGCGTTGCTGGGAGCGGGAATTCACCCCTCCACTTT. This encodes CSVAGSGNSPLHF.

This clone turned up a few times. Other DNA sequences from this sample encode an identical CDR3 as well. The chain carries TRBV4-3 and TRBJ2-3, with TRBD1 identical over 7 bases. After removal of 2 bases from V and 4 bases from J, the junction contained 0 bases not matched to a gene. The CDR3 length is 13 residues. Germline V gene sequence: CDR1 LGHNA, CDR2 YSLEER. In DNA form, the CDR3 reads TGCGCCAGCAGCCAACAGGGGGCAGATACGCAGTATTTT. Translating gives CASSQQGADTQYF.

The chain combines TRBV4-1 with TRBJ1-2, with D uncertain. V gave up 4 bases and J gave up 8 bases, with 14 bases separating them. This CDR3 is built from 13 residues. Per the germline V gene, CDR1 is MGHRA and CDR2 is YSYEKL. CDR3 sequence reads: CASSLIGRQGYTF. DNA for the CDR3: TGCGCCAGCAGCCTTATCGGGAGGCAAGGCTACACCTTC.

The V gene is TRBV18, the J gene TRBJ1-2; TRBD1 matches 10 bases. Trimming at V came to 2 bases and at J to 8 bases, leaving 5 bases not matched to a gene. Per the germline V gene, CDR1 is KGHSH and CDR2 is LQKENI. The CDR3 has 14 residues. Here the CDR3 reads CASSPDGTGEGYTF. CDR3 sequence (DNA): TGTGCCAGCTCACCAGACGGGACAGGGGAAGGCTACACCTTC.

The chain employs TRBV29-1 and TRBJ1-2; TRBD1 is a possible D gene (6 bases). V gave up 5 bases and J gave up 4 bases, with 14 bases separating them. Germline CDR1 reads SQVTM; CDR2 reads ANQGSEA. The CDR3 is 13 residues long. CDR3 residues: CSVLTGIPYGYTF. In DNA form, the CDR3 reads TGCAGCGTTCTCACAGGGATCCCCTATGGCTACACCTTC.

The chain uses TRBV7-2 and TRBJ2-7, with 9 bases that match TRBD1. The V gene end was trimmed by 6 bases and the J gene end by 1 base; junction bases not matched to a gene: 7. Germline assignment: CDR1 SGHTA and CDR2 FQGNSA. The CDR3 is 15 amino acids. The CDR3 DNA reads TGTGCCAGCAGAACAGCCGGGACAGGGTCCTACGAGCAGTACTTC. Amino acids: CASRTAGTGSYEQYF.

This clone was picked up a small number of times. The rearrangement links TRBV5-1 to TRBJ1-2; D is undetermined. The CDR3 totals 14 residues. V was clipped by 0 bases and J by 2 bases, with 8 bases between them. Germline CDR1 and CDR2: SGHRS and YFSETQ. The CDR3 DNA reads as TGCGCCAGCAGCTTGGACTACGGAAACTATGGCTACACCTTC. It codes for CASSLDYGNYGYTF.

This chain links TRBV4-2 with TRBJ2-2, with D possibly matching TRBD1 (5 bases). Germline lookup yields CDR1 LGHNA and CDR2 YNFKEQ. With 0 bases removed from V and 0 bases from J, the gap between germline ends came to 11 bases. The CDR3 loop spans 17 amino acids. In nucleotides, the CDR3 is TGTGCCAGCAGCCAAGATATCCGGACAACGAACACCGGGGAGCTGTTTTTT. It codes for CASSQDIRTTNTGELFF.

The chain links TRBV7-2 to TRBJ1-5; 8 bases line up with TRBD1. Germline V gene lookup returns CDR1 SGHTA and CDR2 FQGNSA. The CDR3 extends over 14 amino acids. J lost 7 bases, V lost 5 bases, and 7 bases had no gene match. In DNA, the CDR3 is TGTGCCAGCAGCCTCGGACAGGGCGGACAGCCCCAGCATTTT. It specifies CASSLGQGGQPQHF.